The clone carrying this TCR beta chain was seen a few times. Indicated time point: pre-sensitization, week 0. This sample's treatment: therapeutic diphenylcyclopropenone sensitization with weekly scalp DPC. These data come from a study of human T cells and chemical hapten exposure. Via MiXCR, TCRdb re-called the RACE reads, giving one row per CDR3 protein. The sample has roughly 380,000 distinct CDR3 sequences, 5.1% seen once; the top ten hold just over 2.5%. The V segment lost 3 bases and the J segment 16 bases; nucleotides outside the gene matches: 7. This CDR3 is built from 12 residues. Germline CDR1 is MDHEN and CDR2 is SYDVKM.

This TCR was sampled from a woman in her forties or fifties with alopecia areata. Some clones in this sample may be carry-over from other donors' samples. Sequencing was performed on whole blood, taken in connection with sensitization to the hapten diphenylcyclopropenone (DPC). The genes are TRBV28 and TRBJ1-4, with TRBD1 identical over 8 bases. The CDR3: CASSLSGTGSFF. CDR3 nucleotides: TGTGCCAGCAGTTTGTCCGGGACAGGTTCGTTTTTT.